The sample holds a few counts of the clone carrying this T cell receptor beta chain. This sample stems from a study of blood T cell repertoires in COVID-19. Across the whole study: Acute and convalescent COVID-19 specimens originated in the United States, Italy and Spain.

In assigning cohorts, the study relied on participant-reported clinical history. The CDR3 consists of 15 residues. Germline V gives CDR1 SGHRS, CDR2 YFSETQ. Trimming cost V 4 bases and J 4 bases; bases outside gene matches: 5. Clones were sequenced by immunoSEQ multiplex PCR, and TCRdb holds only the in-frame ones, with some missing. The sample records some 250,000 clones, approximately 83% being singletons. This chain connects TRBV5-1 to TRBJ1-3; 10 nucleotides agree with TRBD1. The sequenced sample consisted of PBMCs or T cells enriched from blood (not recorded which). This receptor was taken from a woman aged 45-65 years who had recovered from COVID-19. The chain's CDR3 is CASSKDRGGGNTIYF. CDR3 DNA sequence: TGCGCCAGCAGCAAGGACAGGGGGGGCGGAAACACCATATATTTT.